This T cell receptor beta chain was observed in a study of blood T cell repertoires in COVID-19. The CDR3 runs 15 residues. The V end was cut by 3 bases, the J end by 5 bases, with 18 bases between. The germline V gene has CDR1 SGHDT and CDR2 YYEEEE. Measured with immunoSEQ multiplex PCR; TCRdb has only the in-frame clones, and not every one. The repertoire includes roughly 100,000 clones, roughly 90% of them detected once, and more than 1.5% sits in the top ten. This receptor was identified in a woman aged 45-59 years with COVID-19, enrolled during active disease. Sequenced material: peripheral blood. V and J are TRBV5-6 and TRBJ2-7; tentative D call: TRBD1 (6 bases). CDR3 loop: CASSSTAYRVHEQYF. Here the CDR3 DNA reads TGTGCCAGCAGCTCCACGGCCTACAGGGTCCACGAGCAGTACTTC.